This TCR beta chain was retrieved from a study of blood T cell repertoires in COVID-19. Study summary: The origin of the acute and convalescent COVID-19 samples was the United States, Italy and Spain. PBMCs, B-cell-depleted T cells, or T cells provided the cDNA or gDNA that made up the material.

Original analysis: Nucleated cell counts were estimated from reference gene primer amplification. Repertoires were generated with immunoSEQ multiplex PCR, while TCRdb's copy carries only in-frame clones and drops some. The V and J calls and clone size are taken from that table; D and trimming were inferred from the DNA. The data show 130,000 to 150,000 clones, with roughly four fifths seen just once and nearly 15% held by the top ten. The V end was cut by 0 bases, the J end by 3 bases, with 11 bases between. The germline gives CDR1 LGHDT, CDR2 YNNKEL (reference sequence). CDR3 length: 15 residues. The sequenced sample was peripheral blood. The chain has TRBV3-1 (or the pseudogene TRBV3-2) and TRBJ2-5; TRBD2 might be the D (5 bases). The receptor was isolated from a human donor with acute or convalescent COVID-19. The donor label of this sample is uncertain. The CDR3 spells CASSQEEARKETQYF. As DNA, the CDR3 is TGTGCCAGCAGCCAAGAGGAGGCGAGAAAAGAGACCCAGTACTTC.